This T cell receptor (beta chain) is from a study of shared clonotypes between healthy human individuals. Terminally differentiated effector memory CD45RA+ cells were excluded from the naive CD8 cells, which were CD45RO-negative and positively selected for CCR7. The table came from immunoSEQ multiplex PCR; TCRdb's copy has only in-frame clones and leaves some out. The sample consists of about 650,000 clones, nearly 97% of them appearing once. Looked up from germline, CDR1 is SGHDT and CDR2 is YYEEEE. The CDR3 loop spans 13 amino acids. V was clipped by 5 bases and J by 3 bases; unmatched bases: 3. Regarding the study as a whole: Among several donors, approximately 5% of naive CD4 clonotypes were found in common.

Comment on this clone: Its matching antigen is unknown.

This sequence originates from a woman aged 30 to 39 in good health. The sequenced sample was naive CD8+ T cells sorted from blood. The V and J genes are TRBV5-6 and TRBJ1-2, with 8 bases that match TRBD1. The CDR3 bases are TGTGCCAGCAGAGAGGACAGGGACTATGGCTACACCTTC. It specifies CASREDRDYGYTF.